This TCR beta chain was sequenced in a study of blood T cell repertoires in COVID-19. On the study more broadly: The origin of the acute and convalescent COVID-19 samples was the United States, Italy and Spain.

V dropped 2 bases and J dropped 7; count of bases not matched to a gene: 11. This CDR3 spans 16 amino acids. Germline values: CDR1 MNHNS, CDR2 SASEGT. As originally analysed: Cell counts per sample came from amplifying reference gene primers. TCRdb's copy holds only in-frame clones and misses some; the assay was immunoSEQ multiplex PCR. The V and J calls and clone size are taken from that table; D and trimming were inferred from the DNA. The sample holds some 160,000 clones; 70% to 90% are singletons and the top ten take approximately 2%. The sequencing input was peripheral blood. The chain uses TRBV6-1 and TRBJ2-1; 7 nucleotides align to TRBD1. The TCR originated in a man aged 50-59 years who had recovered from COVID-19. For the CDR3, the DNA is TGTGCCAGCAGTGAACTCGCACAGGGGAAGGGGAATGAGCAGTTCTTC. Encoded protein: CASSELAQGKGNEQFF.